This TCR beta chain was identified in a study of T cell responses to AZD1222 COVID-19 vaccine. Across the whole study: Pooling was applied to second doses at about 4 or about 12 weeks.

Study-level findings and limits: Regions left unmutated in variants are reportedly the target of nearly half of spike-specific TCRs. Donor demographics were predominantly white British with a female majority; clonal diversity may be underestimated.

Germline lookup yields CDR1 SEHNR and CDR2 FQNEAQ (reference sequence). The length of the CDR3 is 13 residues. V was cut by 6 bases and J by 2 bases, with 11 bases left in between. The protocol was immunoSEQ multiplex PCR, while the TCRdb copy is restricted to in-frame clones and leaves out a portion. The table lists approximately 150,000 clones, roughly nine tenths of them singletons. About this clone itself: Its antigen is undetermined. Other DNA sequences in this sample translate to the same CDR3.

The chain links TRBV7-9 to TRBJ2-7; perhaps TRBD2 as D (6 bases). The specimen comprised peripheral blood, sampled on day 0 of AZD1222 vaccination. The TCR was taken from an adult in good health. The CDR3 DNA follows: TGTGCCAGCAGTCGGGACTCGCCCTACGAGCAGTACTTC. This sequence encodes CASSRDSPYEQYF.